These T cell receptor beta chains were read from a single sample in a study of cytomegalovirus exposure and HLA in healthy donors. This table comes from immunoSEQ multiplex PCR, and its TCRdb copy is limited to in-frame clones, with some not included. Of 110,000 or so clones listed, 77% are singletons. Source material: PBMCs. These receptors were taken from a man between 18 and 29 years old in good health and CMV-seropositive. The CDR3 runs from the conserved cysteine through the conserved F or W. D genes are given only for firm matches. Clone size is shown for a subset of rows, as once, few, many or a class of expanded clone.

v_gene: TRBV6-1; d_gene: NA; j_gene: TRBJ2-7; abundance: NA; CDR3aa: CASSERTWAYGRGSEQYF; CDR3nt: TGTGCCAGCAGCGAAAGGACGTGGGCTTACGGCAGGGGAAGCGAGCAGTACTTC
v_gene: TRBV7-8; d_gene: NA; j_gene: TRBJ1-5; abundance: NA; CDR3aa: CASSLLTDQPQHF; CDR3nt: TGTGCCAGCAGCTTACTCACAGATCAGCCCCAGCATTTT
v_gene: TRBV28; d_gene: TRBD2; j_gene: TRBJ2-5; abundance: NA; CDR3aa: CASSSGLAGVYETQYF; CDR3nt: TGTGCCAGCAGTTCTGGACTAGCGGGGGTTTACGAGACCCAGTACTTC
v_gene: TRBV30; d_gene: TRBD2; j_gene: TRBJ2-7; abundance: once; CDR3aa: CAWIGLANPYEQYF; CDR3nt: TGTGCCTGGATTGGACTAGCGAACCCCTACGAGCAGTACTTC
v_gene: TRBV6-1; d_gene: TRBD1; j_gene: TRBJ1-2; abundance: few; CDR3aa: CATSPGGSPNYGYTF; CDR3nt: TGTGCCACCTCCCCAGGGGGAAGCCCTAACTATGGCTACACCTTC
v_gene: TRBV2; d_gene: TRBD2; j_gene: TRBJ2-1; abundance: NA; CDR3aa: CASRLLAGFSNEQFF; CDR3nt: TGTGCCAGCAGACTACTAGCGGGGTTCTCCAATGAGCAGTTCTTC
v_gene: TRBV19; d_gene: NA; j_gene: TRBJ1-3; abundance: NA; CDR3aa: CASSEWGGRSSTSGNTIYF; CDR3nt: TGTGCCAGTAGTGAATGGGGGGGACGGTCCTCCACCTCTGGAAACACCATATATTTT
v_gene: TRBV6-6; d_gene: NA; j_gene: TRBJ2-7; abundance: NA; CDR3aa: CASSRQALRPYEQYF; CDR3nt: TGTGCCAGCAGCCGACAGGCTTTGCGCCCCTACGAGCAGTACTTC
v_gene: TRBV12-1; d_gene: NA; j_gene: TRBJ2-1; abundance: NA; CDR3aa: CASSDKGTGNNEQFF; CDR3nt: TGTGCCAGCAGCGATAAAGGGACAGGGAATAATGAGCAGTTCTTC
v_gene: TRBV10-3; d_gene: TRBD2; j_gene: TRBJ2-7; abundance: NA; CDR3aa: CAVGGGTNSYEQYF; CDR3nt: TGTGCCGTCGGGGGGGGGACCAACTCCTACGAGCAGTACTTC
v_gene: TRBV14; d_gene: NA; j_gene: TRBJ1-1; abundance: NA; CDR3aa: CASSQARQLEAFF; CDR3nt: TGTGCCAGCAGCCAAGCCCGACAGTTAGAAGCTTTCTTT
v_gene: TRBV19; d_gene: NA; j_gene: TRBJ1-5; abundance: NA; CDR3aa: CASSERGNQPQHF; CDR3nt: TGTGCCAGTAGTGAGCGTGGCAATCAGCCCCAGCATTTT
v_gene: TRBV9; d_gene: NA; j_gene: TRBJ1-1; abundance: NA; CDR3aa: CASSVGTSKAFF; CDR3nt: TGTGCCAGCAGCGTAGGGACAAGTAAAGCTTTCTTT
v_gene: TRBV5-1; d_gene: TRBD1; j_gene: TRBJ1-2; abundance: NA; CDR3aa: CASSSRPSDRAEGYTF; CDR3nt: TGCGCCAGCAGCTCCAGGCCGTCGGACAGGGCTGAAGGCTACACCTTC
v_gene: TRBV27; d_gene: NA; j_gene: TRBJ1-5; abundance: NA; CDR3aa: CASSPLLSGNQPQHF; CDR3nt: TGTGCCAGCAGTCCACTCCTATCGGGAAATCAGCCCCAGCATTTT
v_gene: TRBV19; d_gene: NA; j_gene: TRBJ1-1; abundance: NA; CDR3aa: CAVRGDRLNTEAFF; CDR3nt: TGTGCCGTAAGAGGCGACAGGTTGAACACTGAAGCTTTCTTT
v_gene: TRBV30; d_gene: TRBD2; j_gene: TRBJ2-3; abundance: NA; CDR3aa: CAWSVTAGVVFPDTQYF; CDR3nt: TGTGCCTGGAGTGTAACGGCGGGAGTAGTGTTTCCAGATACGCAGTATTTT
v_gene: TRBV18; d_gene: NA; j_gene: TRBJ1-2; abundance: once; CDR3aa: CASSPPKRTGNKKNGYTF; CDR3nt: TGTGCCAGCTCACCACCCAAGAGAACAGGGAATAAGAAGAATGGCTACACCTTC
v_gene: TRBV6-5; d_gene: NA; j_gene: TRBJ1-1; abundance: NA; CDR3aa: CASSYGQGNTEAFF; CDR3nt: TGTGCCAGCAGTTACGGTCAGGGGAACACTGAAGCTTTCTTT
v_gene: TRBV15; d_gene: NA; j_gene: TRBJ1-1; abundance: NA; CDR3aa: CATSREGVEAFF; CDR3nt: TGTGCCACCAGCAGAGAGGGAGTTGAAGCTTTCTTT